These T cell receptor beta chains were read from a single sample in a study of blood T cell repertoires in COVID-19. Profiling relied on immunoSEQ multiplex PCR, and the TCRdb table lists in-frame clones only, not all of them. The sample lists 150,000 to 200,000 clones; around 80% were seen once. Sequences were obtained from peripheral blood. These receptors were taken from a man aged 25 to 40 with active or convalescent COVID-19. Both conserved end residues are trimmed from each CDR3. A D gene is named only where the DNA matches it firmly. For some rows the clone size is stated as once, few or many, or as a class when expanded; others skip it.

d_call v_call clone_size cdr3_aa
- TRBV7-8 - ASSSREGTTEAF
TRBD1 TRBV6-2/TRBV6-3 - ASSYGDRPDSNQPQH
TRBD1 TRBV24-1 - ATSDSRTGVGTDTQY
TRBD2 TRBV19 - ASSAAGGPSDTQY
- TRBV19 - ASSIPPGGINTEAF
TRBD2 TRBV5-1 - ASSSGLAGASKTQY
TRBD1 TRBV5-4 - ASSQDRRDTQY
TRBD2 TRBV7-2 - ASSSSGYGGEQY
TRBD2 TRBV19 once ASSLTGTSGAGHAYEQY
TRBD1 TRBV18 - ASSLGTGESNQPQH
- TRBV2 - ASSLMTHNEQF
TRBD2 TRBV7-9 - ASSLGTINTGELF
- TRBV24-1 - ATSAGVDTEAF
- TRBV5-1 - ASSGGVGNEKLF
- TRBV9 - ASSVDRGASYNEQF
TRBD2 TRBV19 few ASSLLAGAYNEQF
TRBD2 TRBV6-2/TRBV6-3 - ASSPYSGGGYNEQF
TRBD1 TRBV18 - ASSPADRVNTEAF
- TRBV7-8 few ASSFSGWNQPQH
TRBD2 TRBV7-9 - ASSPAAGGPFSEQF
TRBD1 TRBV18 - ASSPVNSAGGAVKLF
TRBD1 TRBV7-2 - ASSAGGWYSQPQH
- TRBV5-1 - ASSPQGSGNTIY
- TRBV19 - ASSPWEGQAEQF
TRBD1 TRBV28 - ASSFQGVIYNEQF
TRBD1 TRBV7-3 - ASSSLQGSEAF
- TRBV11-3 - ASSAGSNQPQH
- TRBV4-3 - ASSQERGSTEAF
TRBD2 TRBV6-4 - ASSLSGGADEQF
- TRBV4-3 - ASSQGPENTEAF
- TRBV6-6 once ASSHDRPYSNQPQH
- TRBV7-8 - ASSLAFRGRGGEQY
TRBD1 TRBV28 few ASSPRDRPPSPLH
TRBD2 TRBV10-2 - ASSESTRGLAGPGELF
- TRBV2 - ASSELRETQY
TRBD1 TRBV14 - ASRPVTGLDTEAF
- TRBV6-5 - ASSQHPNTEAF
- TRBV5-8 - ASSLGRAGPQETQY
TRBD1 TRBV25-1 - ASGQGNTEAF
- TRBV25-1 - ASTHAGDGDYGYT
TRBD1 TRBV7-9 few ASSLGTDYT
- TRBV7-2 - ASSLIGASLNTEAF